The 17 T cell receptor beta chains in this list originate from one sample, sequenced in a study of radiotherapy plus CTLA-4 blockade in lung cancer. This table comes from immunoSEQ multiplex PCR, and its TCRdb copy is limited to in-frame clones, with some not included. The sample lists about 77,000 clones; over 65% were seen once. The sequencing used peripheral blood, collected from a patient treated with radiotherapy plus ipilimumab. The receptors were gathered from a human donor with non-small cell lung cancer whose response to radiotherapy plus ipilimumab could not be evaluated.

This clone was seen more than once but under ten times. The chain uses TRBV6-6 and TRBJ1-5; D remains ambiguous. V dropped 6 bases and J dropped 0 bases, with 9 bases sitting between them. Germline CDR1 reads MNHNY; CDR2 reads SVGAGI (reference sequence). This CDR3 is built from 14 residues. DNA of the CDR3: TGTGCCAGCAGCCCCACGGGTAGCAATCAGCCCCAGCATTTT. It specifies CASSPTGSNQPQHF.

This rearrangement joins TRBV6-1 to TRBJ2-5, with 7 nucleotides matching TRBD1. Germline loops: CDR1 MNHNS, CDR2 SASEGT. The CDR3 is made up of 12 amino acids. Unmatched junction bases numbered 0, after V lost 6 bases and J lost 2 bases. CDR3 bases: TGTGCCAGCAGCAGGGGGCAAGAGACCCAGTACTTC. It translates to CASSRGQETQYF.

The rearrangement uses TRBV6-1 and TRBJ1-2, with 8 bases lining up with TRBD1. With 6 bases clipped from V and 8 bases from J, the junction kept 11 bases outside the gene matches. The CDR3 loop spans 14 amino acids. CDR1 MNHNS and CDR2 SASEGT come from the germline V gene. The chain's CDR3 is CASSKGQGPGGYTF. DNA for the CDR3: TGTGCCAGCAGCAAAGGACAGGGCCCGGGCGGCTACACCTTC.

This clone showed up just a few times. CDR3 sequence reads: CASSAGSYEQYF. In DNA, the CDR3 is TGTGCCAGCAGCGCAGGGTCCTACGAGCAGTACTTC. The V call is TRBV7-9, the J call TRBJ2-7, with D possibly matching TRBD1 (5 bases). The CDR3 loop spans 12 amino acids. The V end lost 5 bases, the J end lost 1 base, and 6 bases lay between the germline ends. Germline V gene data show CDR1 as SEHNR and CDR2 as FQNEAQ (reference sequence).

The rearrangement links TRBV29-1 to TRBJ2-1; 10 nucleotides line up with TRBD1. The germline CDR1 and CDR2 sequences are SQVTM and ANQGSEA. The CDR3 covers 12 residues. The V gene end was trimmed by 6 bases and the J gene end by 10 bases; junction bases not matched to a gene: 6. The CDR3 nucleotides are TGCAGCGTGGGGGGGACAGGGGAAGAGCAGTTCTTC. This sequence encodes CSVGGTGEEQFF.

The genes are TRBV9 and TRBJ2-3; 8 bases are a match to TRBD2. CDR1 SGDLS and CDR2 YYNGEE come from the germline V gene. Trimming took 6 bases from V and 4 from J; bases not matched to a gene: 7. This CDR3 has 14 residues. CDR3 in DNA: TGTGCCAGCACCCCCGGGGGGGGCGCAGATACGCAGTATTTT. Translating it yields CASTPGGGADTQYF.

This chain uses TRBV7-2 with TRBJ2-7, with 10 bases that match TRBD2. The junction had 5 bases not matched to a gene; V was cut back by 1 base and J by 2 bases. The V gene's germline CDR1 is SGHTA and CDR2 FQGNSA. The CDR3 has 16 amino acids. The CDR3 nucleotides read TGTGCCAGCAGCTTAGTGAGCGGGGGGGCCACCTACGAGCAGTACTTC. Amino acid sequence: CASSLVSGGATYEQYF.

V gene TRBV27 combines with J gene TRBJ1-2; a weak D match, TRBD1 (6 bases). Trimming cost V 5 bases and J 4 bases, with 17 bases left between them. This CDR3 has 15 amino acids. Germline V gene data show CDR1 as MNHEY and CDR2 as SMNVEV (reference sequence). CDR3: CASSRQGRVGYGYTF. CDR3 DNA: TGTGCCAGCAGTAGGCAGGGGCGGGTGGGCTATGGCTACACCTTC.

This chain connects TRBV4-1 to TRBJ1-1, with 7 bases fitting TRBD1. The CDR3 contains 15 residues. The ends lost 0 bases at V and 5 bases at J; junction bases unmatched: 6. Germline-derived CDR1 and CDR2 are MGHRA and YSYEKL. DNA for the CDR3: TGCGCCAGCAGCCAAGAGCGGAGGGGGCGGACTGAAGCTTTCTTT. Residues: CASSQERRGRTEAFF.

V gene TRBV5-1 combines with J gene TRBJ2-7; the D gene is possibly TRBD1 (5 bases). Trimming shortened V by 3 bases and J by 3 bases, and 19 bases separated the two germline ends. CDR3 size: 16 residues. The germline gives CDR1 SGHRS, CDR2 YFSETQ. The CDR3, as DNA: TGCGCCAGCAGCTCACTACACAGGAGCCCTAACTACGAGCAGTACTTC. Its protein product is CASSSLHRSPNYEQYF.

The V call is TRBV6-5, the J call TRBJ1-2; no clear D. Germline V gene lookup returns CDR1 MNHEY and CDR2 SVGAGI. There are 15 residues in the CDR3. V was clipped by 5 bases and J by 8 bases, with 21 bases between them. The chain's CDR3 is CASSPQEDSYGGYTF. The CDR3 nucleotides are TGTGCCAGCAGTCCCCAGGAAGATTCCTATGGGGGCTACACCTTC.

This clone was counted only a few times. V usage is TRBV10-3 and J usage is TRBJ2-7; D not resolved. Germline V gives CDR1 ENHRY, CDR2 SYGVKD. Trimming removed 2 bases from V and 5 bases from J, with 4 bases in between. The CDR3 is 11 residues long. The CDR3 DNA is TGTGCCATCAGTGAGGGCAACGAGCAGTACTTC. Amino acid sequence: CAISEGNEQYF.

V and J are TRBV6-6 and TRBJ2-7, with TRBD1 identical over 10 bases. V shed 6 bases and J 1 base; nucleotides not matched to a gene: 6. Germline-derived CDR1 and CDR2 are MNHNY and SVGAGI (reference sequence). CDR3 size: 15 residues. CDR3 region: CASSIRDRGSYEQYF. Written as DNA, the CDR3 is TGTGCCAGCAGCATCCGGGACAGGGGTTCCTACGAGCAGTACTTC.

V is TRBV6-5 and J is TRBJ1-6; D perhaps matches TRBD1 (5 bases). The germline gives CDR1 MNHEY, CDR2 SVGAGI. The CDR3 is 14 amino acids. Trimming took 2 bases from V and 7 from J, leaving 9 bases between them. The CDR3 spells CASSYRGWNSPLHF. The CDR3 DNA sequence: TGTGCCAGCAGTTACAGGGGATGGAATTCACCCCTCCACTTT.

The CDR3 DNA follows: TGTGCCAGCAGCGGAAGGGACAGGGCTGGGGGTGCAGATACGCAGTATTTT. Translating gives CASSGRDRAGGADTQYF. V gene TRBV7-2 combines with J gene TRBJ2-3; TRBD1 agrees at 9 bases. Germline assignment: CDR1 SGHTA and CDR2 FQGNSA. Unmatched junction bases numbered 13, after V lost 5 bases and J lost 4 bases. The CDR3 sequence is 17 residues long. The full variable domain, with the rest looked up from reference TRBV7-2 and TRBJ2-3, is GAGVSQSPSNKVTEKGKDVELRCDPISGHTALYWYRQSLGQGLEFLIYFQGNSAPDKSGLPSDRFSAERTGGSVSTLTIQRTQQEDSAVYLCASSGRDRAGGADTQYFGPGTRLTVL.

The chain has TRBV5-1 and TRBJ1-1; D not certain. Trimming pared 0 bases from V and 1 base from J, leaving 7 bases between. This CDR3 is 14 amino acids long. Germline-derived CDR1 and CDR2 are SGHRS and YFSETQ. CDR3 coding DNA: TGCGCCAGCAGCTTGGGAGGAGAGAACACTGAAGCTTTCTTT. This encodes CASSLGGENTEAFF. Supplemented by reference TRBV5-1 and TRBJ1-1, the full variable domain reads KAGVTQTPRYLIKTRGQQVTLSCSPISGHRSVSWYQQTPGQGLQFLFEYFSETQRNKGNFPGRFSGRQFSNSRSEMNVSTLELGDSALYLCASSLGGENTEAFFGQGTRLTVV.

This chain uses TRBV7-6 with TRBJ2-7; TRBD1 matches at 8 bases. The CDR3 has 12 residues. Trimming at V came to 5 bases and at J to 9 bases, leaving 6 bases not matched to a gene. Germline loops: CDR1 SGHVS, CDR2 FNYEAQ. The CDR3 coding sequence is TGTGCCAGCAGCCCCCGACAGGGGCTGCAGTACTTC. Translating gives CASSPRQGLQYF.